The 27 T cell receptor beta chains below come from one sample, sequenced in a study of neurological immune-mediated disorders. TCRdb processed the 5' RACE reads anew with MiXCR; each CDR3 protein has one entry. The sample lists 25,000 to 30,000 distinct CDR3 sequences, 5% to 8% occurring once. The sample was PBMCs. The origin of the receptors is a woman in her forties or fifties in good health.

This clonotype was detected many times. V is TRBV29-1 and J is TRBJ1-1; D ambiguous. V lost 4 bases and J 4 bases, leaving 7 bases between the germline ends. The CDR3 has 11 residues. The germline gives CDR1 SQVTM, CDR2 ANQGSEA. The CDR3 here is CSVGAVTEAFF. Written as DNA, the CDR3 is TGCAGCGTTGGCGCAGTCACTGAAGCTTTCTTT.

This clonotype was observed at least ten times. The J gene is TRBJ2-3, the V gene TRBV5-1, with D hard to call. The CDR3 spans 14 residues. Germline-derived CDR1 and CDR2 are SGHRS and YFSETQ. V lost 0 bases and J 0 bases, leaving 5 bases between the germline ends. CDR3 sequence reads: CASSLGFSTDTQYF. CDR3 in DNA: TGCGCCAGCAGCTTGGGCTTTAGCACAGATACGCAGTATTTT.

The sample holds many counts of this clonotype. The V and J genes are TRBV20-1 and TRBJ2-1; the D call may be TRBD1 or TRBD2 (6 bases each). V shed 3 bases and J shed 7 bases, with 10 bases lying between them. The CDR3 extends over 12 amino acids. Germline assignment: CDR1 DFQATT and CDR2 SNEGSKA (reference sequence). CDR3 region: CSASRGPNEQFF. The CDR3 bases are TGCAGTGCTAGTCGGGGGCCTAATGAGCAGTTCTTC.

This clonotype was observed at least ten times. This chain's CDR3 is CATDGAGRGDEQFF. In DNA, the CDR3 is TGTGCCACAGATGGGGCGGGAAGGGGCGATGAGCAGTTCTTC. The V call is TRBV3-1, the J call TRBJ2-1, with a tentative D call TRBD2 (6 bases). This CDR3 contains 14 residues. The V gene lost 10 bases and the J gene lost 8 bases, with 21 bases spanning the gap. The V gene's germline CDR1 is LGHDT and CDR2 YNNKEL (reference sequence).

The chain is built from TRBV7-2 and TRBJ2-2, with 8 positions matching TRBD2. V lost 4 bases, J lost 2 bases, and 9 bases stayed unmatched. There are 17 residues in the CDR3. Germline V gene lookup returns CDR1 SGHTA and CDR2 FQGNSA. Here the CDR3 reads CASSSGGRGTNTGELFF. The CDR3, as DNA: TGTGCCAGCAGCTCGGGGGGGCGGGGGACTAACACCGGGGAGCTGTTTTTT.

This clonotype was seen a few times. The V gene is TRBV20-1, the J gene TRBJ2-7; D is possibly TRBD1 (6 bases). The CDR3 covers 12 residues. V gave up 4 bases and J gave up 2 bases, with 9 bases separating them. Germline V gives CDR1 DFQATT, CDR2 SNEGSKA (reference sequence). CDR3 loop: CSAKGTTYEQYF. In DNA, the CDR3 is TGCAGTGCTAAAGGGACAACCTACGAGCAGTACTTC.

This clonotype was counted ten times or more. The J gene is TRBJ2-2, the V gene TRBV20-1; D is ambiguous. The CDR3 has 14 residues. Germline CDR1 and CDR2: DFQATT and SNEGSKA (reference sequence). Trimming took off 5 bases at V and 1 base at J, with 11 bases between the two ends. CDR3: CSAAHNRNTGELFF. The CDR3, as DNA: TGCAGTGCTGCTCATAATCGGAACACCGGGGAGCTGTTTTTT.

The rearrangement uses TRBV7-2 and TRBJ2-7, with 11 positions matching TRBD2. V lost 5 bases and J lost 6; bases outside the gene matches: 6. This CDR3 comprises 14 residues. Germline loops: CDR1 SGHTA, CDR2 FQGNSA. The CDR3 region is CASSPRLAGGEQYF. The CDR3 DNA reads TGTGCCAGCAGCCCCAGGCTAGCGGGGGGCGAGCAGTACTTC.

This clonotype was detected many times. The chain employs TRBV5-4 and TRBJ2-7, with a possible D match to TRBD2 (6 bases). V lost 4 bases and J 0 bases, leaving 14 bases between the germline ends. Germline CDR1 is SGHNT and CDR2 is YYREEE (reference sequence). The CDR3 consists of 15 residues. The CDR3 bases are TGTGCCAGCAGCCCCGGCGGGGTGAGCTCCTACGAGCAGTACTTC. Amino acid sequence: CASSPGGVSSYEQYF.

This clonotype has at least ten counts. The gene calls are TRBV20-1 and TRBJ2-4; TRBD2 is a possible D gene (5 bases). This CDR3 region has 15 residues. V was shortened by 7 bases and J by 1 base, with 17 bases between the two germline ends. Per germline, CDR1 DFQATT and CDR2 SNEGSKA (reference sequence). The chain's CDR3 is CSGEHSPGAKNIQYF. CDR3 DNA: TGCAGTGGGGAGCATTCCCCCGGGGCCAAAAACATTCAGTACTTC.

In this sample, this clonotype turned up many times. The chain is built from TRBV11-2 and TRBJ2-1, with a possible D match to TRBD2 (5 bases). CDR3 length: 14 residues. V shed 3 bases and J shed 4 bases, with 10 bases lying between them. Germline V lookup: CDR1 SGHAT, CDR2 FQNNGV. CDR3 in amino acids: CASSFAGTYNEQFF. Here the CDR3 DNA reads TGTGCCAGCAGCTTTGCGGGTACTTACAATGAGCAGTTCTTC.

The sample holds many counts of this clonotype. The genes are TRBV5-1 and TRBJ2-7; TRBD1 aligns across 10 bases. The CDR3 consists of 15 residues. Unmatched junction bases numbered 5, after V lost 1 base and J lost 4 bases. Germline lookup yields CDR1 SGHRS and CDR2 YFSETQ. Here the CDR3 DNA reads TGCGCCAGCAGCTTGAACCCGGGACAGGGGTACGAGCAGTACTTC. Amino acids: CASSLNPGQGYEQYF.

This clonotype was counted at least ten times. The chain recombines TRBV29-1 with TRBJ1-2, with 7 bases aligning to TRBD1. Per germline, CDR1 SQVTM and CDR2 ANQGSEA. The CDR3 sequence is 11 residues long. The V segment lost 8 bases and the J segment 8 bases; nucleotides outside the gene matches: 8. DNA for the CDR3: TGCAGCCTCGGGGGCAGGGGGGGCTACACCTTC. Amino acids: CSLGGRGGYTF.

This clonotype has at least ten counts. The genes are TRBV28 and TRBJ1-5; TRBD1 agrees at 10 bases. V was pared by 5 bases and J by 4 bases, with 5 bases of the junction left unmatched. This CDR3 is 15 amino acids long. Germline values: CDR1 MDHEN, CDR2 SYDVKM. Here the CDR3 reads CASSIGQGGNQPQHF. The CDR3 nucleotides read TGTGCCAGCAGTATAGGACAGGGGGGAAATCAGCCCCAGCATTTT.

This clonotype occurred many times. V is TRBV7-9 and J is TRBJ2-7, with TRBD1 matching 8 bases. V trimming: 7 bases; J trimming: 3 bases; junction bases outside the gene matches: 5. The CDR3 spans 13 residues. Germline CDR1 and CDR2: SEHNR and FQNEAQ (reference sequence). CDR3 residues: CASTTGGGYEQYF. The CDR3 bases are TGTGCCAGCACAACAGGGGGAGGCTACGAGCAGTACTTC.

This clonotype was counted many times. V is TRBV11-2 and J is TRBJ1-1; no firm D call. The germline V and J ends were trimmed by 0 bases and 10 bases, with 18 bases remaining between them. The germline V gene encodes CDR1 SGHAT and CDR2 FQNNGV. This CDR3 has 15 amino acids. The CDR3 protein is CASSLDPSFLSRAFF. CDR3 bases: TGTGCCAGCAGCTTAGATCCCAGCTTCCTAAGTCGAGCTTTCTTT. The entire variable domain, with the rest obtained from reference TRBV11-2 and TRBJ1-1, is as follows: EAGVAQSPRYKIIEKRQSVAFWCNPISGHATLYWYQQILGQGPKLLIQFQNNGVVDDSQLPKDRFSAERLKGVDSTLKIQPAKLEDSAVYLCASSLDPSFLSRAFFGQGTRLTVV.

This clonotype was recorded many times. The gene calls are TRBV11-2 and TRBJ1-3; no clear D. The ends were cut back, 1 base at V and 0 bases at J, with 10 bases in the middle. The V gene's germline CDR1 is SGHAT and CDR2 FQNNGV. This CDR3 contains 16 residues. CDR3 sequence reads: CASSLGPGYSGNTIYF. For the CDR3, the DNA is TGTGCCAGCAGCTTAGGTCCGGGATACTCTGGAAACACCATATATTTT.

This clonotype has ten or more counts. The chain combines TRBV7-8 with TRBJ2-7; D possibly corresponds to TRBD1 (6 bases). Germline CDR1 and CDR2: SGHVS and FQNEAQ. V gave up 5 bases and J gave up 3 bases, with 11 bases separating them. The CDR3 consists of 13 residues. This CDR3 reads CASSQDSLYEQYF. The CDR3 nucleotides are TGTGCCAGCAGCCAGGACAGCCTCTACGAGCAGTACTTC.

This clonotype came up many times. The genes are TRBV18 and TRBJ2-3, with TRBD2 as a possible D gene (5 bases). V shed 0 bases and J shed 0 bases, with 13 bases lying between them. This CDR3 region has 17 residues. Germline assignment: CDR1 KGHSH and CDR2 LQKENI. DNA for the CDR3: TGTGCCAGCTCACCACCTGTTGCCAGGACTAGCACAGATACGCAGTATTTT. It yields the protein CASSPPVARTSTDTQYF.

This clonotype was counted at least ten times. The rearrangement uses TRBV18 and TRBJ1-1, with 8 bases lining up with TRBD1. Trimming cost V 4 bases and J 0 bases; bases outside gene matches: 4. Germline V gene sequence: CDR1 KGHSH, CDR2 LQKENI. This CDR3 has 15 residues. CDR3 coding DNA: TGTGCCAGCTCACGAGGGACAGGTATGAACACTGAAGCTTTCTTT. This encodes CASSRGTGMNTEAFF.

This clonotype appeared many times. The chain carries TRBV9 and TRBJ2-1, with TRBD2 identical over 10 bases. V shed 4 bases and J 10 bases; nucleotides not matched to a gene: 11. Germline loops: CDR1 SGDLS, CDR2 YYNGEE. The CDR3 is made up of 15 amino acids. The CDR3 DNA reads TGTGCCAGCAGCCCACCGAGCGGGGGGGCGGGGGAGCAGTTCTTC. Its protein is CASSPPSGGAGEQFF.

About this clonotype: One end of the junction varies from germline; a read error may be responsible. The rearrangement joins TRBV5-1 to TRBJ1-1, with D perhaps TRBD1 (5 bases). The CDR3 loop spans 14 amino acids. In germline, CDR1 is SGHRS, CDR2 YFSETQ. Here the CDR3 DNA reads TGCGTCAGCAGCTGGGACGTGGGGAACACTGAAGCTTTCTTT. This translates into CVSSWDVGNTEAFF.

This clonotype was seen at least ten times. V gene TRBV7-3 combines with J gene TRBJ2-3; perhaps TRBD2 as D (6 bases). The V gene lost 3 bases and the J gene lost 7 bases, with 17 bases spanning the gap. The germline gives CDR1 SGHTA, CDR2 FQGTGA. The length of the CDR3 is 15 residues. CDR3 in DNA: TGTGCCAGCAGCTTGACGTCCGGGGGAGCACATACGCAGTATTTT. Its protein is CASSLTSGGAHTQYF.

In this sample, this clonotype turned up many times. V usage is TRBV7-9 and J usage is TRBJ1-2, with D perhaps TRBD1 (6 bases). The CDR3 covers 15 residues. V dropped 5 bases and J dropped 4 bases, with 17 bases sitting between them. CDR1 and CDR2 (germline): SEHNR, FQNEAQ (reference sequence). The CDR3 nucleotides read TGTGCCAGCAGCACAAAAACAGGGACAAGCTATGGCTACACCTTC. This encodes CASSTKTGTSYGYTF.

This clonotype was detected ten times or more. This CDR3 is CASRTGGANVLTF. The CDR3 nucleotides read TGTGCCAGCAGGACGGGTGGGGCCAACGTCCTGACTTTC. This chain uses TRBV27 with TRBJ2-6; D is unresolved. Germline lookup yields CDR1 MNHEY and CDR2 SMNVEV (reference sequence). This CDR3 is 13 amino acids long. V was clipped by 6 bases and J by 3 bases, with 6 bases between them.

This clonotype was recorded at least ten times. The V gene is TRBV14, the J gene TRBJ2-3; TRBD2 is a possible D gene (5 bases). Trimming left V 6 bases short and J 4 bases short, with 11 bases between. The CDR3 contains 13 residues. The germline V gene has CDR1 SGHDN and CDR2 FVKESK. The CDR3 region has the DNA TGTGCCAGCAGGAGGGTCGGGGCAGATACGCAGTATTTT. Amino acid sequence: CASRRVGADTQYF.

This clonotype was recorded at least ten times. CDR3 nucleotides: TGTGCCAGCAGCTTATATCGCAGGGGTACCGGGGAGCTGTTTTTT. This gives the protein CASSLYRRGTGELFF. V is TRBV7-2 and J is TRBJ2-2; possibly TRBD1 for D (6 bases). The CDR3 has 15 residues. The germline V and J ends were trimmed by 2 bases and 5 bases, with 12 bases remaining between them. The germline gives CDR1 SGHTA, CDR2 FQGNSA. Using reference TRBV7-2 and TRBJ2-2 for the parts outside the CDR3, the full variable domain is GAGVSQSPSNKVTEKGKDVELRCDPISGHTALYWYRQSLGQGLEFLIYFQGNSAPDKSGLPSDRFSAERTGGSVSTLTIQRTQQEDSAVYLCASSLYRRGTGELFFGEGSRLTVL.